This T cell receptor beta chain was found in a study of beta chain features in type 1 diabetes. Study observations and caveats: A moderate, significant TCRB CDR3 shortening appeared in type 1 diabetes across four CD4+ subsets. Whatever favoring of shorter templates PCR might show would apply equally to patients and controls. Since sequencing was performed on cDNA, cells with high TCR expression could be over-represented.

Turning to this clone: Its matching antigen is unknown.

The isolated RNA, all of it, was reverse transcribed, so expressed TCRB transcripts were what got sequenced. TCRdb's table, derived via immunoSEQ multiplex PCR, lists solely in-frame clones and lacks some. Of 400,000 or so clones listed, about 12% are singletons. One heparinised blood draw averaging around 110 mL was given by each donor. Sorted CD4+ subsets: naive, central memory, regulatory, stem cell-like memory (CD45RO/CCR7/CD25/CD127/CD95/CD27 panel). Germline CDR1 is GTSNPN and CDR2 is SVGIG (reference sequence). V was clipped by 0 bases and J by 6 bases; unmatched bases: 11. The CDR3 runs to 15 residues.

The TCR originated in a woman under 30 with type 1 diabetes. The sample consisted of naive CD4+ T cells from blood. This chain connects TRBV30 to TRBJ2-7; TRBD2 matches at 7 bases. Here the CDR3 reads CAWSVGAGRDLEQYF. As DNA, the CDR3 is TGTGCCTGGAGTGTAGGGGCAGGGAGGGACCTCGAGCAGTACTTC. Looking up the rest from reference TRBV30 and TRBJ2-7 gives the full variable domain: SQTIHQWPATLVQPVGSPLSLECTVEGTSNPNLYWYRQAAGRGLQLLFYSVGIGQISSEVPQNLSASRPQDRQFILSSKKLLLSDSGFYLCAWSVGAGRDLEQYFGPGTRLTVT.